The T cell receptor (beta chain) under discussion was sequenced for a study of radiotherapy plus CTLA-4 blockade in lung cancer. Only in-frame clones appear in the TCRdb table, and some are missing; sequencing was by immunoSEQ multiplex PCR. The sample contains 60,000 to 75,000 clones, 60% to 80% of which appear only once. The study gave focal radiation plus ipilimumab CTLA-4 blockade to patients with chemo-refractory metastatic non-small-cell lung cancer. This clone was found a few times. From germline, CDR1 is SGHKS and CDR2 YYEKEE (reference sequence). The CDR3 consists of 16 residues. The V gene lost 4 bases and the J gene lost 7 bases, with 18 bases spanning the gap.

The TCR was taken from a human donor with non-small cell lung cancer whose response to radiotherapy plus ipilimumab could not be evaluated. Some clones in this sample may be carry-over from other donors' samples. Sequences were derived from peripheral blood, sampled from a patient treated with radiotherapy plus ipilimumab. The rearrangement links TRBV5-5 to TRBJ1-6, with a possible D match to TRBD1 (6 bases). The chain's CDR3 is CASSTQGSTINSPLHF. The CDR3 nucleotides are TGTGCCAGCAGCACCCAGGGGTCGACTATCAATTCACCCCTCCACTTT.